The T cell receptor (beta chain) under discussion was sequenced for a study of T cell responses to AZD1222 COVID-19 vaccine. Overall study: Pooled in the analysis were second doses at about 4 or about 12 weeks. Study results and caveats: Seropositivity was recorded at baseline in only a handful of AZD1222 recipients.

On this clone itself: Its antigen remains unidentified.

This table comes from immunoSEQ multiplex PCR, and its TCRdb copy is limited to in-frame clones, with some not included. The sample has 120,000 to 150,000 clones, approximately 89% seen once; the top ten hold about 3%. CDR3 size: 15 residues. Per germline, CDR1 SGHRS and CDR2 YFSETQ. V gave up 4 bases and J gave up 1 base, with 14 bases separating them. The sample in question was peripheral blood, obtained on day 0 of AZD1222 vaccination. This TCR derives from an adult in good health. The V gene is TRBV5-1, the J gene TRBJ1-1; D ambiguous. In DNA form, the CDR3 reads TGCGCCAGCAGCCTCGGACGGGATCGGAACACTGAAGCTTTCTTT. It specifies CASSLGRDRNTEAFF.